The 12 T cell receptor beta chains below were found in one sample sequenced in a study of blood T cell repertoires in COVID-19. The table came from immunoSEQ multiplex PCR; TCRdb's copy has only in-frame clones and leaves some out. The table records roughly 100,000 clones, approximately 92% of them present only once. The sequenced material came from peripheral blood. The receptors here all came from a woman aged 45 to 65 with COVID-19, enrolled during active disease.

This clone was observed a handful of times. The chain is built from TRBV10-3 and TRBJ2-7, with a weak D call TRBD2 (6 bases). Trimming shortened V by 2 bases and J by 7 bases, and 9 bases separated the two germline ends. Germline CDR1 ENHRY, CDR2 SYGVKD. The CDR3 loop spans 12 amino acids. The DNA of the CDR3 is TGTGCCATCAGTGAGGGGGGGAGGGAGCAGTACTTC. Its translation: CAISEGGREQYF.

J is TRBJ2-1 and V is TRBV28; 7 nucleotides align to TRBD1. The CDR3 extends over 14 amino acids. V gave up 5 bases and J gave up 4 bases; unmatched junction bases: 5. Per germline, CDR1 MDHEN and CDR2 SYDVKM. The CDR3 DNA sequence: TGTGCCAGCAGTCTGACAGGGTCTTACAATGAGCAGTTCTTC. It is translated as CASSLTGSYNEQFF.

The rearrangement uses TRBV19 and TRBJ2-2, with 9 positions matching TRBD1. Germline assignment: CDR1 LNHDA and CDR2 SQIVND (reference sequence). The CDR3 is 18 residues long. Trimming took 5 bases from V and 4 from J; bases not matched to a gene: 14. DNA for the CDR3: TGTGCCAGTAGTGCCGGGACAGGGTTAAGGGGACTCACCGGGGAGCTGTTTTTT. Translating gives CASSAGTGLRGLTGELFF. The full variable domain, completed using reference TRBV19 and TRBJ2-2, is DGGITQSPKYLFRKEGQNVTLSCEQNLNHDAMYWYRQDPGQGLRLIYYSQIVNDFQKGDIAEGYSVSREKKESFPLTVTSAQKNPTAFYLCASSAGTGLRGLTGELFFGEGSRLTVL.

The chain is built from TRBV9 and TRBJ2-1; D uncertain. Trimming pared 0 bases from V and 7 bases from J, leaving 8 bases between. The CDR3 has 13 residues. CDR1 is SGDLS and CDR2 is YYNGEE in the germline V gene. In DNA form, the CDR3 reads TGTGCCAGCAGCGTAGGCTACGGGAATGAGCAGTTCTTC. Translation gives CASSVGYGNEQFF.

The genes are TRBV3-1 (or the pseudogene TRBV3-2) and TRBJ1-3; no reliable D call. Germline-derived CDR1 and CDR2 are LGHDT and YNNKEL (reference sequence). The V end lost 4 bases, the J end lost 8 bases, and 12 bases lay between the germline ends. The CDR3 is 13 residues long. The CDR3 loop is CASSPSPRDTIYF. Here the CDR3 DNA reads TGTGCCAGCAGCCCCTCCCCCCGGGACACCATATATTTT.

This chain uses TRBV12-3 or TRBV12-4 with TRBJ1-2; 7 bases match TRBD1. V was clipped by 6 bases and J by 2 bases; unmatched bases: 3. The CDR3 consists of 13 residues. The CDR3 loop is CASSQDRNYGYTF. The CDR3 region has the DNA TGTGCCAGCAGCCAGGACAGGAACTATGGCTACACCTTC.

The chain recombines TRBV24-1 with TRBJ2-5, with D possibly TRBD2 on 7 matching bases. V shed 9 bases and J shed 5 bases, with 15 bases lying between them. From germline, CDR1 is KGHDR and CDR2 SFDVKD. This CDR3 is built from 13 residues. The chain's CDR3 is CATQRGAWETQYF. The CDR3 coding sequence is TGTGCCACCCAACGGGGGGCCTGGGAGACCCAGTACTTC.

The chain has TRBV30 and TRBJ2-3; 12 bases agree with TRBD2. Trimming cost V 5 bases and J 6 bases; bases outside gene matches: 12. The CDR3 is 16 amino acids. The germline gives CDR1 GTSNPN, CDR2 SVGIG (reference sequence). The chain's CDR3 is CAWHGLAGGRSDTQYF. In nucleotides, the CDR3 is TGTGCCTGGCATGGGCTAGCGGGGGGGCGGTCCGATACGCAGTATTTT.

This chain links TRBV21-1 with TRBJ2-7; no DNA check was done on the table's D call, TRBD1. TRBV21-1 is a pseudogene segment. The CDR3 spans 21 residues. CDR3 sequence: CASSLPTRPLGYRGTVHEQYV. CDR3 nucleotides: TGTGCCAGCAGCCTCCCCACCCGGCCCCTAGGTTATAGGGGGACAGTCCACGAGCAGTACGTC.

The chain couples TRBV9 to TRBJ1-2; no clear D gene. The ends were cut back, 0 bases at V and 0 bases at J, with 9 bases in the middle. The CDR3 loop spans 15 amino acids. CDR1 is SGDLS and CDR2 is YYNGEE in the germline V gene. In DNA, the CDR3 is TGTGCCAGCAGCGTAGGAGGCACGACTAACTATGGCTACACCTTC. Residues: CASSVGGTTNYGYTF.

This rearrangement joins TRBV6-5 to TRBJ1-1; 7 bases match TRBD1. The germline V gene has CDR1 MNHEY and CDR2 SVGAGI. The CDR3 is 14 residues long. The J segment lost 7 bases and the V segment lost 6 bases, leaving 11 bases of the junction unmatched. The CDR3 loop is CASRYPGQANEAFF. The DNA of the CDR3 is TGTGCCAGCAGATACCCAGGACAGGCTAATGAAGCTTTCTTT.

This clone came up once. CDR3 sequence (DNA): TGTGCAAGTCGCTTAGATAGCTCAGACAGGGAGGGCAATCAGCCCCAGCATTTT. Protein sequence: CASRLDSSDREGNQPQHF. This chain uses TRBV12-2 with TRBJ1-5; the D call in the table, TRBD1, was not verified against the DNA. TRBV12-2 is classified as a pseudogene. This CDR3 has 18 amino acids.